Following are 18 T cell receptor beta chains from one sample sequenced in a study of radiotherapy plus CTLA-4 blockade in lung cancer. TCRdb keeps only in-frame clones here, not all; method: immunoSEQ multiplex PCR. The profile shows approximately 76,000 clones, about four fifths of them singletons. The material sequenced was peripheral blood, taken from a patient treated with radiotherapy plus ipilimumab. These receptor sequences come from a human donor with non-small cell lung cancer who had a partial response to radiotherapy plus ipilimumab. Some clones in this sample may be carry-over from other donors' samples.

The chain joins TRBV19 to TRBJ2-5, with 10 bases fitting TRBD1. Germline V CDR1 and CDR2: LNHDA, SQIVND (reference sequence). The ends lost 3 bases at V and 2 bases at J; junction bases unmatched: 12. The CDR3 is 18 residues long. CDR3 sequence reads: CASSISYSGTGVQETQYF. In DNA form, the CDR3 reads TGTGCCAGTAGTATCTCATACTCCGGGACAGGGGTTCAAGAGACCCAGTACTTC.

The rearrangement uses TRBV6-5 and TRBJ2-7, with TRBD2 matching 8 bases. V dropped 0 bases and J dropped 0; count of bases not matched to a gene: 4. CDR3 length: 16 residues. CDR1 is MNHEY and CDR2 is SVGAGI in the germline V gene. The CDR3 protein is CASSYSWRGVSYEQYF. CDR3 nucleotide sequence: TGTGCCAGCAGTTACTCGTGGCGGGGGGTCTCCTACGAGCAGTACTTC.

This rearrangement joins TRBV10-2 to TRBJ2-7, with D uncertain. The CDR3 consists of 13 residues. CDR1 WSHSY and CDR2 SAAADI come from the germline V gene. V lost 3 bases, J lost 2 bases, and 8 bases lay in between. CDR3 loop: CASSDLGPYEQYF. CDR3 nucleotide sequence: TGCGCCAGCAGTGATTTGGGCCCCTACGAGCAGTACTTC.

CDR3 amino acids: CASSLASLASSGANVLTF. CDR3 nucleotide sequence: TGCGCCAGCAGCTTGGCCTCGTTGGCCAGCTCTGGGGCCAACGTCCTGACTTTC. The chain employs TRBV5-1 and TRBJ2-6; the D is unclear. V lost 0 bases to trimming and J lost 0 bases, with 13 bases between them. The CDR3 is 18 residues long. Looked up from germline, CDR1 is SGHRS and CDR2 is YFSETQ.

This chain connects TRBV6-5 to TRBJ2-7; maybe TRBD2 (6 bases). Germline V gene sequence: CDR1 MNHEY, CDR2 SVGAGI. V lost 5 bases, J lost 7 bases, and 18 bases lay in between. The CDR3 extends over 14 amino acids. The CDR3 protein is CASSVPGAVGEQYF. The CDR3 nucleotides read TGTGCCAGCAGTGTCCCGGGAGCCGTAGGAGAGCAGTACTTC.

This clone has just one count. This chain joins TRBV15 and TRBJ2-7; 7 bases are a match to TRBD1. V lost 0 bases and J lost 4; bases outside the gene matches: 9. Looked up from germline, CDR1 is LNHNV and CDR2 is YYDKDF (reference sequence). This CDR3 contains 16 residues. The CDR3 coding sequence is TGTGCCACCAGCAGAGACCGGGACAGCATTCTATACGAGCAGTACTTC. Protein: CATSRDRDSILYEQYF. Drawing the rest from reference TRBV15 and TRBJ2-7, the complete variable domain is DAMVIQNPRYQVTQFGKPVTLSCSQTLNHNVMYWYQQKSSQAPKLLFHYYDKDFNNEADTPDNFQSRRPNTSFCFLDIRSPGLGDTAMYLCATSRDRDSILYEQYFGPGTRLTVT.

This clone came up a few times. V gene TRBV10-3 combines with J gene TRBJ1-1; D unresolved. The CDR3 contains 15 residues. Germline CDR1 ENHRY, CDR2 SYGVKD. V dropped 4 bases and J dropped 0 bases, with 12 bases sitting between them. CDR3 sequence reads: CAISGSTGVNTEAFF. CDR3 DNA sequence: TGTGCCATCAGTGGAAGCACCGGGGTGAACACTGAAGCTTTCTTT.

The V call is TRBV23-1, the J call TRBJ2-6; 9 bases line up with TRBD1. TRBV23-1 is placed among ORFs of uncertain function. V was pared by 0 bases and J by 1 base, with 7 bases of the junction left unmatched. The CDR3 runs 19 residues. CDR3 amino acids: CASSQSRTGAKSGANVLTF. In nucleotides, the CDR3 is TGCGCCAGCAGTCAATCCCGGACAGGGGCAAAGTCTGGGGCCAACGTCCTGACTTTC.

The chain employs TRBV6-1 and TRBJ1-5, with 10 bases matching TRBD1. This CDR3 has 14 residues. V shed 7 bases, J shed 6 bases, and the junction held 6 bases outside the gene matches. The germline gives CDR1 MNHNS, CDR2 SASEGT. The CDR3 protein is CASTSGQGIQPQHF. The CDR3 DNA reads TGTGCCAGCACCTCGGGACAGGGGATTCAGCCCCAGCATTTT.

This chain connects TRBV6-4 to TRBJ1-2; D perhaps matches TRBD1 (5 bases). Germline loops: CDR1 MRHNA, CDR2 SNTAGT. The V gene lost 4 bases and the J gene lost 6 bases, with 12 bases spanning the gap. The CDR3 covers 13 residues. As DNA, the CDR3 is TGTGCCAGCAGTGGGGGGGGGAGGGATGGCTACACCTTC. Translated: CASSGGGRDGYTF.

This clone was detected only once. This chain connects TRBV7-9 to TRBJ1-5; 7 bases match TRBD1. Germline values: CDR1 SEHNR, CDR2 FQNEAQ (reference sequence). CDR3 length equals 15 residues. Trimming removed 2 bases from V and 4 bases from J; junction bases left unmatched: 5. The CDR3 region has the DNA TGTGCCAGCAGCTTATGGACAGGAGAAAATCAGCCCCAGCATTTT. This gives the protein CASSLWTGENQPQHF. Combining the CDR3 with reference TRBV7-9 and TRBJ1-5 gives the whole variable domain DTGVSQNPRHKITKRGQNVTFRCDPISEHNRLYWYRQTLGQGPEFLTYFQNEAQLEKSRLLSDRFSAERPKGSFSTLEIQRTEQGDSAMYLCASSLWTGENQPQHFGDGTRLSIL.

The chain employs TRBV11-2 and TRBJ2-2, with 7 bases aligning to TRBD1. Germline CDR1 reads SGHAT; CDR2 reads FQNNGV. This CDR3 comprises 15 residues. J gave up 4 bases and V 1 base, and 3 bases lay outside the gene matches. In DNA, the CDR3 is TGTGCCAGCAGCTTAGGACAGGGTGTCACCGGGGAGCTGTTTTTT. Protein: CASSLGQGVTGELFF.

V is TRBV29-1 and J is TRBJ2-3; 12 bases agree with TRBD1. The V and J ends lost 6 bases and 2 bases, in that order; junction bases with no gene match: 15. From germline, CDR1 is SQVTM and CDR2 ANQGSEA. The CDR3 has 18 residues. CDR3 DNA: TGCAGCGTCCGGGACAGGGGGCATCTAGCGGGGGTCACAGATACGCAGTATTTT. It is translated as CSVRDRGHLAGVTDTQYF.

The chain joins TRBV19 to TRBJ2-7, with TRBD1 as a possible D gene (6 bases). V was clipped by 6 bases and J by 2 bases, with 14 bases between them. The CDR3 runs to 14 residues. Germline V gene sequence: CDR1 LNHDA, CDR2 SQIVND (reference sequence). The chain's CDR3 is CASRKGTRAYEQYF. The CDR3 DNA is TGTGCCAGTAGAAAGGGGACAAGGGCCTACGAGCAGTACTTC. Full variable domain (rest looked up from reference TRBV19 and TRBJ2-7): DGGITQSPKYLFRKEGQNVTLSCEQNLNHDAMYWYRQDPGQGLRLIYYSQIVNDFQKGDIAEGYSVSREKKESFPLTVTSAQKNPTAFYLCASRKGTRAYEQYFGPGTRLTVT.

The V call is TRBV5-4, the J call TRBJ2-1; a weak D match, TRBD2 (5 bases). CDR1 is SGHNT, CDR2 YYREEE, per germline (reference sequence). The CDR3 is made up of 16 amino acids. The V end lost 0 bases, the J end lost 7 bases, and 17 bases lay between the germline ends. The CDR3 bases are TGTGCCAGCAGCTTGGCCCTATCCGCCAGGAGGAATGAGCAGTTCTTC. Residues: CASSLALSARRNEQFF.

This rearrangement joins TRBV2 to TRBJ1-5; no definite D call. The germline V gene has CDR1 SNHLY and CDR2 FYNNEI. The CDR3 covers 15 residues. Trimming pared 5 bases from V and 5 bases from J, leaving 16 bases between. DNA of the CDR3: TGTGCCAGCAGTAACCAGGATACTTGGGATCAGCCCCAGCATTTT. As protein: CASSNQDTWDQPQHF. Using reference TRBV2 and TRBJ1-5 for the parts outside the CDR3, the full variable domain is EPEVTQTPSHQVTQMGQEVILRCVPISNHLYFYWYRQILGQKVEFLVSFYNNEISEKSEIFDDQFSVERPDGSNFTLKIRSTKLEDSAMYFCASSNQDTWDQPQHFGDGTRLSIL.

The chain couples TRBV28 to TRBJ2-2; 13 positions agree with TRBD2. The ends lost 6 bases at V and 1 base at J; junction bases unmatched: 8. Germline assignment: CDR1 MDHEN and CDR2 SYDVKM. This CDR3 is 18 amino acids long. CDR3 in DNA: TGTGCCAGCAGACGAGGACTAGCGGGGGCCCTGAACACCGGGGAGCTGTTTTTT. Amino acid sequence: CASRRGLAGALNTGELFF.

In this sample, this clone turned up once. The gene calls are TRBV5-1 and TRBJ2-7; D is possibly TRBD2 (6 bases). V was pared by 2 bases and J by 2 bases, with 11 bases between. The CDR3 runs 14 residues. The germline gives CDR1 SGHRS, CDR2 YFSETQ. The CDR3 loop is CASSLRGGAYEQYF. The CDR3 DNA sequence: TGCGCCAGCAGCTTACGCGGAGGGGCCTACGAGCAGTACTTC.